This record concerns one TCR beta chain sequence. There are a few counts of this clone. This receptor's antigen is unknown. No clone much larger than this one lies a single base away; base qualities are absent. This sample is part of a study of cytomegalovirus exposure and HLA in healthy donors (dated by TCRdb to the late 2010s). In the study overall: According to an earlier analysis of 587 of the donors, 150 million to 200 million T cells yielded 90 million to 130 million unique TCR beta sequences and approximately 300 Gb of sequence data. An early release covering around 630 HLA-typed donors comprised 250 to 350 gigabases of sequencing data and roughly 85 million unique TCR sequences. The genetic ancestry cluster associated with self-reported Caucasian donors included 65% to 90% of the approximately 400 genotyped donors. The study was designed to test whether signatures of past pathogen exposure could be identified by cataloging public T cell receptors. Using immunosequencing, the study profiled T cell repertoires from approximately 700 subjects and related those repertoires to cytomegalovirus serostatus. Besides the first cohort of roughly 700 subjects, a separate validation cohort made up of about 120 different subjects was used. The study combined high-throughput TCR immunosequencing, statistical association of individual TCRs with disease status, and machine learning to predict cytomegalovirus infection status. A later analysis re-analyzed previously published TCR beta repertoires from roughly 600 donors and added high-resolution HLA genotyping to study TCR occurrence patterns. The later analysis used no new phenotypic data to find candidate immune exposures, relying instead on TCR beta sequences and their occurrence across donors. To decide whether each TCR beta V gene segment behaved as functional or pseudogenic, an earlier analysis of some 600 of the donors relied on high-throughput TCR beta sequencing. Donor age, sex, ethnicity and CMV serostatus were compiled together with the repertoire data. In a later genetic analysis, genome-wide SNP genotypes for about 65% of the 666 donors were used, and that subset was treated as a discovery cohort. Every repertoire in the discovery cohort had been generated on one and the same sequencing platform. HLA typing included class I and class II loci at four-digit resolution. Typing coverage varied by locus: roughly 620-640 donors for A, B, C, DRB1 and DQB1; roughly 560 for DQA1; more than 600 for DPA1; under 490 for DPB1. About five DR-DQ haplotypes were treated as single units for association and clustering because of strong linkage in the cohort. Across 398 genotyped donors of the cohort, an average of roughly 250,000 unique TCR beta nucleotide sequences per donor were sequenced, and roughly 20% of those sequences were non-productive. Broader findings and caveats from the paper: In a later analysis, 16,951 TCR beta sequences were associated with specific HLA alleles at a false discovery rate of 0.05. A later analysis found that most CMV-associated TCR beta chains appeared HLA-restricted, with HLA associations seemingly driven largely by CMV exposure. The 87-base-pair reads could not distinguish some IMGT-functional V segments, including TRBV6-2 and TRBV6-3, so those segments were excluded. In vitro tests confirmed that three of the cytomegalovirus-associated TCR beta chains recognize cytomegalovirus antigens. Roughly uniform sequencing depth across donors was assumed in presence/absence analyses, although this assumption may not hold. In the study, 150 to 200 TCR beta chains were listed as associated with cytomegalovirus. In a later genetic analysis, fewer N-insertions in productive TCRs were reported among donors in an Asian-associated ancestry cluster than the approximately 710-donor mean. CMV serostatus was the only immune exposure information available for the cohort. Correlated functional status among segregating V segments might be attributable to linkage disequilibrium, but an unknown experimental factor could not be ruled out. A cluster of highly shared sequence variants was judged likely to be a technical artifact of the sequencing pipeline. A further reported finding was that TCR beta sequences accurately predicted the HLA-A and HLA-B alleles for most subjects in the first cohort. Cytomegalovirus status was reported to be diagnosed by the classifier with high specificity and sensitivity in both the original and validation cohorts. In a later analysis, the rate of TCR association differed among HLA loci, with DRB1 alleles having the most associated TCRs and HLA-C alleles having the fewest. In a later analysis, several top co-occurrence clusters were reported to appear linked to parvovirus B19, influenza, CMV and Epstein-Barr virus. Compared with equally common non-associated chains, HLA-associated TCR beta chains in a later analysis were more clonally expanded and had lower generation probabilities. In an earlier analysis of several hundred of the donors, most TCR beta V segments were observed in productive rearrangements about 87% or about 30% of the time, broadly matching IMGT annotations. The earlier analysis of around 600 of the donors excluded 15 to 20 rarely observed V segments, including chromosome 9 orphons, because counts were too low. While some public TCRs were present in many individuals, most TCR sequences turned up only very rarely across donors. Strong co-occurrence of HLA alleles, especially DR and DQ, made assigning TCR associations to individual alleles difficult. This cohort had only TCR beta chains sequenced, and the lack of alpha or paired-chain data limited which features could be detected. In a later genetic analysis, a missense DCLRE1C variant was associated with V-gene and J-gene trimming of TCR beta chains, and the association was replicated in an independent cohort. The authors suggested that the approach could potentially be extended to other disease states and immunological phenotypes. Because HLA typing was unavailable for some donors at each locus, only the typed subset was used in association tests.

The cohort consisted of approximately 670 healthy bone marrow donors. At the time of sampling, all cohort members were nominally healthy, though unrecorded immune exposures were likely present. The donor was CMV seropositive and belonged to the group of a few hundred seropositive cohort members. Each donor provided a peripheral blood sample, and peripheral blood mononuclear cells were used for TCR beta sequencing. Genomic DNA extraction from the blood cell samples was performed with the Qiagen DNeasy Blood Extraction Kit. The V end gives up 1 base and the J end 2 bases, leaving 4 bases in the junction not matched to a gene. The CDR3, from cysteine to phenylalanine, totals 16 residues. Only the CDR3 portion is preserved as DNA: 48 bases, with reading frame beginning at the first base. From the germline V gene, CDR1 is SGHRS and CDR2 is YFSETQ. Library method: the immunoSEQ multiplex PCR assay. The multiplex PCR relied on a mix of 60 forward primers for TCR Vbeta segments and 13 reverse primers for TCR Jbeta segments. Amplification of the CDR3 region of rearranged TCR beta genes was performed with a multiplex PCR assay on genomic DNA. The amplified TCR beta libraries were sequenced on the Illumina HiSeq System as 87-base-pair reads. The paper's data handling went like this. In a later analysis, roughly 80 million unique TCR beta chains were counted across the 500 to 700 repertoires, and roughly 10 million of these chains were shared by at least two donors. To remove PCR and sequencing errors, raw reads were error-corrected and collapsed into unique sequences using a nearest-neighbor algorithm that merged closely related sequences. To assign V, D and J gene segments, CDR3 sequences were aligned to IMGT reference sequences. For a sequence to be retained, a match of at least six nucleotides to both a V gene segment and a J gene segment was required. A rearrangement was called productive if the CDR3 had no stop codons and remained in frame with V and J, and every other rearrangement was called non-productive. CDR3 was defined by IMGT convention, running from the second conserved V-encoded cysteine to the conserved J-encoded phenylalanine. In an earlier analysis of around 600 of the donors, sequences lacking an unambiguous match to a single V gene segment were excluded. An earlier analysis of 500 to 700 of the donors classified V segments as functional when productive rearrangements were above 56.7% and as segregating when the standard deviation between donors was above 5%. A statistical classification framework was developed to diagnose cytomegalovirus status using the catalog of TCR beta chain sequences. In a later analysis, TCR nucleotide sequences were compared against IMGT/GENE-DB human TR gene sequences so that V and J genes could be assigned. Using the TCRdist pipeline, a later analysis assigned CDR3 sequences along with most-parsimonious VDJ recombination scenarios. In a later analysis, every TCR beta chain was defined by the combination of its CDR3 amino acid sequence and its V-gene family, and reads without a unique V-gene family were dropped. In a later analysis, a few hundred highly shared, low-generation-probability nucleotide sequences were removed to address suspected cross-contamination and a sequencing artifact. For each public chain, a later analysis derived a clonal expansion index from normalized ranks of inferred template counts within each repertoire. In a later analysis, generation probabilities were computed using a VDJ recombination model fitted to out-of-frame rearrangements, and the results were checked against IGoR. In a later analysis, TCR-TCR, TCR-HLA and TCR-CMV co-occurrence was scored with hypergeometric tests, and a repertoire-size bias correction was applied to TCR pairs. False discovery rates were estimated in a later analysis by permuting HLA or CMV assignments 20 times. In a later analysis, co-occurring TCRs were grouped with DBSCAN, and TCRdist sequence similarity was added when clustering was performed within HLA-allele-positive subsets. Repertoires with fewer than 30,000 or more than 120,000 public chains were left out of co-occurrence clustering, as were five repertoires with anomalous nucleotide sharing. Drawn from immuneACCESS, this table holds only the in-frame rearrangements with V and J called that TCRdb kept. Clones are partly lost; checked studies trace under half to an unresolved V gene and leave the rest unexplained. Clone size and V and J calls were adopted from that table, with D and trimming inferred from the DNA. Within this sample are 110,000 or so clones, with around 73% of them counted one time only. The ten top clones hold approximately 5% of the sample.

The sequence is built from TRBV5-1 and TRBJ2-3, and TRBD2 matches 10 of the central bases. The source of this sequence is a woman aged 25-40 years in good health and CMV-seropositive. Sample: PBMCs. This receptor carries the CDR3 CASSLTSGVPTDTQYF. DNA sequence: TGCGCCAGCAGCTTGACTAGCGGGGTACCCACAGATACGCAGTATTTT.